A selection of T cell receptor beta chains follows, all from one sample in a study of Ad26.COV2.S vaccination and SARS-CoV-2 variants. This table comes from immunoSEQ multiplex PCR, and its TCRdb copy is limited to in-frame clones, with some not included. The data show fewer than 400,000 clones, around 91% seen once. Sequences were derived from peripheral blood, sampled in a trial of Ad26.COV2.S vaccine versus placebo. These receptors were collected from a person between 18 and 59 years old who received the Ad26.COV2.S COVID-19 vaccine or a placebo. CDR3s include the opening cysteine and the closing phenylalanine or tryptophan. The order of the fields is D gene, V gene, J gene, CDR3 DNA, CDR3 protein. A D gene is named only where the DNA matches it firmly.

d_gene: -; v_gene: TRBV11-2; j_gene: TRBJ2-3; CDR3nt: TGTGCCAGCAGCCTAGAGCGTACGCAGTATTTT; CDR3aa: CASSLERTQYF
d_gene: TRBD1; v_gene: TRBV9; j_gene: TRBJ2-7; CDR3nt: TGTGCCAGCAGCGTAGGAGACAGGGTTGGATACGAGCAGTACTTC; CDR3aa: CASSVGDRVGYEQYF
d_gene: TRBD1; v_gene: TRBV9; j_gene: TRBJ2-1; CDR3nt: TGTGCCAGCAGCGTAGGGGGACAGGGGAGGATGGATGAGCAGTTCTTC; CDR3aa: CASSVGGQGRMDEQFF
d_gene: -; v_gene: TRBV30; j_gene: TRBJ1-5; CDR3nt: TGTGCCTGGAGTGTAAGAGCAGGGTCTGGCAATCAGCCCCAGCATTTT; CDR3aa: CAWSVRAGSGNQPQHF
d_gene: TRBD2; v_gene: TRBV28; j_gene: TRBJ2-1; CDR3nt: TGTGCCAGCAGCCTGGGACTAGCGGGAGTGGGGGAGCAGTTCTTC; CDR3aa: CASSLGLAGVGEQFF
d_gene: TRBD1; v_gene: TRBV5-4; j_gene: TRBJ1-2; CDR3nt: TGTGCCAGCAGAACCGGGACAGATAACTATGGCTACACCTTC; CDR3aa: CASRTGTDNYGYTF
d_gene: -; v_gene: TRBV30; j_gene: TRBJ1-1; CDR3nt: TGTGCCTGGAGTTCACTCCAGGGCCGGGGCACTGAAGCTTTCTTT; CDR3aa: CAWSSLQGRGTEAFF
d_gene: -; v_gene: TRBV28; j_gene: TRBJ2-2; CDR3nt: TGTGCCAGCAGTTCTCTCGGGGAGCTGTTTTTT; CDR3aa: CASSSLGELFF
d_gene: -; v_gene: TRBV21-1; j_gene: TRBJ2-1; CDR3nt: TGTGCCAGCAGCAACGGGGGGAGGAATGAGCAGTTCTTC; CDR3aa: CASSNGGRNEQFF
d_gene: TRBD1; v_gene: TRBV6-2/TRBV6-3; j_gene: TRBJ2-2; CDR3nt: TGTGCCAGCAGCCCGAGACAGGGGGGGATAACCGGGGAGCTGTTTTTT; CDR3aa: CASSPRQGGITGELFF
d_gene: -; v_gene: TRBV27; j_gene: TRBJ2-6; CDR3nt: TGTGCCAGCAGGAACTATGAGGGCTCTGGGGCCAACGTCCTGACTTTC; CDR3aa: CASRNYEGSGANVLTF
d_gene: -; v_gene: TRBV6-6; j_gene: TRBJ1-3; CDR3nt: TGTGCCAGCAGTTACTTATCAGGAAACACCATATATTTT; CDR3aa: CASSYLSGNTIYF
d_gene: -; v_gene: TRBV28; j_gene: TRBJ1-5; CDR3nt: TGTGCCAGCGGAGGACCCTATAGCAATCAGCCCCAGCATTTT; CDR3aa: CASGGPYSNQPQHF